The 25 T cell receptor beta chains given below trace back to one sample, sequenced in a study of human T cells and chemical hapten exposure (dated by TCRdb to about 2021). Sample time point, as interpreted from the label and publication: patch test 1, 2 weeks after DPC sensitization. The meaning of the sample's treatment or condition label: therapeutic diphenylcyclopropenone sensitization with weekly scalp DPC. The library relied on RACE. The sequencer listed for this sample is NextSeq 500. The public sequencing data were trimmed at Q25 with fastp and processed into clonotypes with MiXCR by TCRdb, which kept only in-frame beta chains. Records with the same CDR3 protein are collapsed into one entry carrying the most frequent genes and DNA. The sample table contains about 110,000 distinct CDR3 sequences; only one count was recorded for more than 9.5% of them. The ten top clones hold 3% to 4% of the sample.

This specimen was whole blood, taken in connection with sensitization to the hapten diphenylcyclopropenone (DPC). The source of these receptors is a middle-aged woman with alopecia areata. Some clones in this sample may be carry-over from other donors' samples.

CDR3 loop: CASSFDSEDQPQHF. CDR3 coding DNA: TGTGCCAGTAGTTTTGACTCAGAGGATCAGCCCCAGCATTTT. J is TRBJ1-5 and V is TRBV19; D is unclear. V was shortened by 5 bases and J by 5 bases, with 13 bases between the two germline ends. The CDR3 has 14 residues. Germline V gene data show CDR1 as LNHDA and CDR2 as SQIVND (reference sequence).

In its sample, this clonotype was seen a few times. The chain joins TRBV20-1 to TRBJ2-1, with 7 bases that match TRBD1. Germline CDR1 is DFQATT and CDR2 is SNEGSKA (reference sequence). Losses at the gene ends were 0 bases for V and 10 bases for J; bases not matched to a gene: 9. CDR3 length equals 14 residues. The CDR3 loop is CSARDHGETGEQFF. CDR3 nucleotides: TGCAGTGCTAGAGACCACGGGGAGACAGGGGAGCAGTTCTTC.

The V and J genes are TRBV29-1 and TRBJ2-7, with D hard to call. CDR1 and CDR2 from the germline V gene are SQVTM and ANQGSEA. This CDR3 comprises 13 residues. Deletions cut 3 bases from V and 0 bases from J, with 9 bases between. The CDR3 nucleotides are TGCAGCGTTGAGGCCTCTCCCTCCTACGAGCAGTACTTC. Its translation: CSVEASPSYEQYF.

The table lists this clonotype with a few counts. This sequence joins TRBV10-3 and TRBJ2-2; 7 nucleotides line up with TRBD1. This CDR3 spans 11 amino acids. CDR1 and CDR2 (germline): ENHRY, SYGVKD. Trimming cost V 6 bases and J 8 bases; bases outside gene matches: 0. The CDR3, as DNA: TGTGCCATCAGGGACAGGGGGGAGCTGTTTTTT. Translated, it gives CAIRDRGELFF.

About this clonotype: In this CDR3 the conserved last residue, phenylalanine or tryptophan, is missing, so a read error is likely. The genes are TRBV7-2 and TRBJ2-3; D not resolved. CDR1 and CDR2 (germline): SGHTA, FQGNSA. CDR3 size: 13 residues. V dropped 2 bases and J dropped 5 bases, with 8 bases sitting between them. The CDR3 sequence: CASSLSWRDTQYS. The DNA of the CDR3 is TGTGCCAGCAGCTTATCCTGGAGAGATACGCAGTATTCT.

The chain links TRBV6-2 or TRBV6-3 to TRBJ2-3; D not certain. V was cut by 7 bases and J by 6 bases, with 8 bases left in between. The CDR3 runs 11 residues. Germline V CDR1 and CDR2: MNHEY, SVGEGT. The CDR3 loop reads CASTSPDTQYF. CDR3 DNA: TGTGCCAGCACATCTCCGGATACGCAGTATTTT.

V usage is TRBV11-2 and J usage is TRBJ2-1; no definite D call. The CDR3 runs to 14 residues. CDR1 and CDR2 from the germline V gene are SGHAT and FQNNGV. Between the trimmed V and J ends, which lost 5 bases and 5 bases, there was a span of 13 bases. CDR3 sequence (DNA): TGTGCCAGCAGCCCCCTACGGGTGAACAATGAGCAGTTCTTC. Protein product: CASSPLRVNNEQFF.

Many counts were recorded for this clonotype. The J gene is TRBJ2-3, the V gene TRBV11-2; 9 bases are shared with TRBD2. J lost 4 bases, V lost 2 bases, and 7 bases had no gene match. Looked up from germline, CDR1 is SGHAT and CDR2 is FQNNGV. This CDR3 spans 16 amino acids. The CDR3 loop is CASSLSSSGVADTQYF. The CDR3 nucleotides read TGTGCCAGCAGCTTATCCTCTAGCGGGGTCGCAGATACGCAGTATTTT. Using reference TRBV11-2 and TRBJ2-3 for the parts outside the CDR3, the full variable domain is EAGVAQSPRYKIIEKRQSVAFWCNPISGHATLYWYQQILGQGPKLLIQFQNNGVVDDSQLPKDRFSAERLKGVDSTLKIQPAKLEDSAVYLCASSLSSSGVADTQYFGPGTRLTVL.

This clonotype occurred a few times. The CDR3 DNA follows: TGTGCCAGCAGTTTAGCTAGGGACAGGGAGCTGTTTTTT. Its protein product is CASSLARDRELFF. This chain links TRBV27 with TRBJ2-2, with a weak D call TRBD1 (6 bases). V was trimmed by 2 bases and J by 9 bases, leaving 10 bases between them. CDR1 is MNHEY, CDR2 SMNVEV, per germline (reference sequence). The CDR3 loop spans 13 amino acids.

The sample holds many counts of this clonotype. The chain joins TRBV6-1 to TRBJ2-7, with D tentatively TRBD1 (6 bases). V was trimmed by 5 bases and J by 2 bases, leaving 10 bases between them. CDR3 size: 13 residues. From germline, CDR1 is MNHNS and CDR2 SASEGT. The CDR3 bases are TGTGCCAGCAGTACAGGGACCCCCTACGAGCAGTACTTC. Protein sequence: CASSTGTPYEQYF.

This clonotype was detected many times. The chain has TRBV7-9 and TRBJ2-7; TRBD2 agrees at 7 bases. Germline assignment: CDR1 SEHNR and CDR2 FQNEAQ (reference sequence). CDR3 length: 16 residues. V lost 5 bases and J lost 4; bases outside the gene matches: 14. This CDR3 is CASSAQLARTRYEQYF. CDR3 sequence (DNA): TGTGCCAGCAGCGCCCAACTAGCGCGCACCCGGTACGAGCAGTACTTC.

This clonotype was observed once. A much larger clone differs by one base, so this may be a read error. The V gene is TRBV29-1, the J gene TRBJ2-5, with TRBD1 matching 7 bases. Trimming removed 8 bases from V and 3 bases from J; junction bases left unmatched: 6. This CDR3 comprises 12 residues. The germline CDR1 and CDR2 sequences are SQVTM and ANQGSEA. CDR3 nucleotides: TGCAGCACCCAACAGGGGAAAGAGACCCAGTACTTC. Translating it yields CSTQQGKETQYF.

Many counts were recorded for this clonotype. The chain links TRBV4-3 to TRBJ1-6, with D unclear. V lost 0 bases, J lost 9 bases, and 15 bases lay in between. The germline CDR1 and CDR2 sequences are LGHNA and YSLEER. This CDR3 is 16 amino acids long. In DNA, the CDR3 is TGCGCCAGCAGCCAAGATACCTCGGGGTACGGTTCACCCCTCCACTTT. As protein: CASSQDTSGYGSPLHF.

V and J are TRBV25-1 and TRBJ2-3; TRBD2 agrees at 13 bases. The junction had 3 bases not matched to a gene; V was cut back by 4 bases and J by 2 bases. The CDR3 has 16 amino acids. CDR1 and CDR2 from the germline V gene are MGHDK and SYGVNS. This CDR3 is CASSGTSGSDTDTQYF. The CDR3 coding sequence is TGTGCCAGCAGTGGGACTAGCGGGAGTGACACAGATACGCAGTATTTT.

This clonotype has at least ten counts. The chain joins TRBV19 to TRBJ1-2; weak D call: TRBD1 (6 bases). The CDR3 is made up of 16 amino acids. CDR1 is LNHDA and CDR2 is SQIVND in the germline V gene (reference sequence). The V end was cut by 11 bases, the J end by 8 bases, with 30 bases between. CDR3 in amino acids: CASKDGALGNGGGYTF. CDR3 sequence (DNA): TGTGCCTCAAAGGACGGGGCCCTAGGAAACGGGGGCGGCTACACCTTC.

This clonotype appeared a few times. The gene calls are TRBV5-6 and TRBJ1-4; unclear D gene. The V and J ends lost 0 bases and 4 bases respectively, with 4 bases between them. Germline CDR1 is SGHDT and CDR2 is YYEEEE. The CDR3 has 13 residues. The CDR3, as DNA: TGTGCCAGCAGCTTGGGACGTAATGAAAAACTGTTTTTT. Its protein product is CASSLGRNEKLFF.

The gene calls are TRBV6-5 and TRBJ1-4; 7 bases match TRBD1. Per the germline V gene, CDR1 is MNHEY and CDR2 is SVGAGI. The V and J ends lost 2 bases and 11 bases, in that order; junction bases with no gene match: 14. The CDR3 is 16 residues long. The CDR3 here is CASSYLEEGARGKLFF. The CDR3 DNA is TGTGCCAGCAGTTACCTGGAAGAGGGGGCCAGGGGGAAACTGTTTTTT.

The chain employs TRBV7-9 and TRBJ2-7; tentative D call: TRBD2 (5 bases). Germline V gene sequence: CDR1 SEHNR, CDR2 FQNEAQ (reference sequence). V shed 0 bases and J shed 6 bases, with 9 bases lying between them. The CDR3 totals 13 residues. The CDR3 nucleotides are TGTGCCAGCAGCTTAGCAGGAGGTGCCGAGCAGTACTTC. As protein: CASSLAGGAEQYF.

This clonotype was detected ten times or more. The rearrangement links TRBV5-1 to TRBJ1-5; D remains unclear. The CDR3 is made up of 14 amino acids. CDR1 SGHRS and CDR2 YFSETQ come from the germline V gene. V dropped 0 bases and J dropped 3 bases, with 7 bases sitting between them. This chain's CDR3 is CASSLGSDNQPQHF. For the CDR3, the DNA is TGCGCCAGCAGCTTGGGGTCGGACAATCAGCCCCAGCATTTT. Full variable domain (rest looked up from reference TRBV5-1 and TRBJ1-5): KAGVTQTPRYLIKTRGQQVTLSCSPISGHRSVSWYQQTPGQGLQFLFEYFSETQRNKGNFPGRFSGRQFSNSRSEMNVSTLELGDSALYLCASSLGSDNQPQHFGDGTRLSIL.

The chain combines TRBV11-2 with TRBJ2-7; D remains unclear. V gave up 5 bases and J gave up 9 bases, with 11 bases separating them. Germline V gene sequence: CDR1 SGHAT, CDR2 FQNNGV. There are 11 residues in the CDR3. CDR3 amino acids: CASSTDTRQYF. Here the CDR3 DNA reads TGTGCCAGCAGCACTGACACAAGGCAGTACTTC.

Comment on this clonotype: The junction shows a germline mismatch at one end, possibly a read error. The chain uses TRBV28 and TRBJ2-6; weak D call: TRBD1 (6 bases). The germline V gene has CDR1 MDHEN and CDR2 SYDVKM. The CDR3 has 15 amino acids. For the CDR3, the DNA is TGTGCCAGCAGTGGCCAGGGAGCAGGGGCCAACGTCCCGACTTTC. It is translated as CASSGQGAGANVPTF.

This chain joins TRBV2 and TRBJ2-5; maybe TRBD1 (5 bases). This CDR3 region has 15 residues. CDR1 and CDR2 (germline): SNHLY, FYNNEI. V lost 6 bases and J 5 bases, leaving 19 bases between the germline ends. Written as DNA, the CDR3 is TGTGCCAGCAGCGATCTAGAACTGGGGCAGGAGACCCAGTACTTC. This translates into CASSDLELGQETQYF. Supplemented by reference TRBV2 and TRBJ2-5, the full variable domain reads EPEVTQTPSHQVTQMGQEVILRCVPISNHLYFYWYRQILGQKVEFLVSFYNNEISEKSEIFDDQFSVERPDGSNFTLKIRSTKLEDSAMYFCASSDLELGQETQYFGPGTRLLVL.

This clonotype has just a few counts. V and J are TRBV6-1 and TRBJ2-1; 10 bases match TRBD2. Germline trimming cut 5 bases from V and 7 bases from J; bases unmatched to any gene: 8. The CDR3 has 15 residues. Germline V lookup: CDR1 MNHNS, CDR2 SASEGT. The CDR3 spells CASSPSSGSWNEQFF. The CDR3 nucleotides are TGTGCCAGCAGTCCCTCTAGCGGGAGTTGGAATGAGCAGTTCTTC.

This clonotype was seen many times. The chain employs TRBV7-8 and TRBJ2-3, with 7 bases aligning to TRBD2. Germline lookup yields CDR1 SGHVS and CDR2 FQNEAQ. The CDR3 is 13 residues long. After removal of 8 bases from V and 5 bases from J, the junction contained 7 bases not matched to a gene. CDR3: CASGLGPIDTQYF. CDR3 nucleotide sequence: TGTGCCAGCGGACTAGGGCCAATAGATACGCAGTATTTT. The variable domain in full, with the rest retrieved from reference TRBV7-8 and TRBJ2-3, is GAGVSQSPRYKVAKRGQDVALRCDPISGHVSLFWYQQALGQGPEFLTYFQNEAQLDKSGLPSDRFFAERPEGSVSTLKIQRTQQEDSAVYLCASGLGPIDTQYFGPGTRLTVL.

This clonotype appeared a few times. DNA for the CDR3: TGCGCCAGCAGCCAAGATTTCGGGACAGGGCGCGAGCAGTACTTC. It codes for CASSQDFGTGREQYF. The chain employs TRBV4-3 and TRBJ2-7; 9 bases align to TRBD1. The CDR3 spans 15 residues. The ends lost 0 bases at V and 6 bases at J; junction bases unmatched: 6. Per the germline V gene, CDR1 is LGHNA and CDR2 is YSLEER.